The present T cell receptor (beta chain) was sequenced within a study of blood T cell repertoires in COVID-19. Study background: From T cells, B-cell-depleted T cells, or PBMCs came the material, which was cDNA or gDNA.

Trimming left V 1 base short and J 2 bases short, with 9 bases between. The CDR3 sequence is 14 residues long. CDR1 GTSNPN and CDR2 SVGIG come from the germline V gene (reference sequence). Profiled with immunoSEQ multiplex PCR; TCRdb holds only in-frame clones, not every one. The sample has about 200,000 clones; roughly 90% are singletons. The chain couples TRBV30 to TRBJ1-3, with D hard to call. This TCR came from a man between 18 and 29 years old with active or convalescent COVID-19. The specimen was peripheral blood. CDR3 bases: TGTGCCTGGAGTGCCGGGTCAACTGGAAACACCATATATTTT. Translating gives CAWSAGSTGNTIYF.